These 9 T cell receptor beta chains came from one sample sequenced in a study of CD8+CD57+ T cells in acquired aplastic anemia. Template material for TCR beta VDJ and CDR3 profiling consisted of genomic DNA. MiXCR, applied by TCRdb to the reads, yields one record per CDR3 protein. The sample has about 180,000 distinct CDR3 sequences, less than 55% seen once; the top ten hold around 2.9%. Sequencing was carried out using sorted CD4+, CD8+, or CD8+CD57+ T cells (not recorded which) from PBMCs. The receptors come from a human donor in good health.

This clonotype came up many times. This chain joins TRBV6-1 and TRBJ2-1; 7 bases align to TRBD1. The germline gives CDR1 MNHNS, CDR2 SASEGT. V gave up 6 bases and J gave up 0 bases; unmatched junction bases: 5. The CDR3 consists of 15 residues. The CDR3 protein is CASRSRQGSYNEQFF. The CDR3 DNA is TGTGCCAGCAGGTCCCGACAGGGCTCCTACAATGAGCAGTTCTTC.

This clonotype was recorded at least ten times. V is TRBV3-1 and J is TRBJ1-5; D possibly corresponds to TRBD1 (5 bases). The ends were cut back, 3 bases at V and 6 bases at J, with 12 bases in the middle. The germline gives CDR1 LGHDT, CDR2 YNNKEL (reference sequence). This CDR3 contains 14 residues. As DNA, the CDR3 is TGTGCCAGCAGCCATGCAGGGTACGGTCAGCCCCAGCATTTT. This gives the protein CASSHAGYGQPQHF.

J is TRBJ2-7 and V is TRBV7-2, with a tentative D call TRBD2 (6 bases). Deletions cut 3 bases from V and 6 bases from J, with 9 bases between. Germline CDR1 and CDR2: SGHTA and FQGNSA. The CDR3 has 12 amino acids. The CDR3 is CASSLGLGEQYF. The CDR3 bases are TGTGCCAGCAGCTTGGGACTGGGCGAGCAGTACTTC.

At least ten counts were recorded for this clonotype. V is TRBV6-1 and J is TRBJ1-5, with no clear D. V lost 4 bases, J lost 5 bases, and 9 bases lay in between. Germline values: CDR1 MNHNS, CDR2 SASEGT. The CDR3 runs 13 residues. In nucleotides, the CDR3 is TGTGCCAGCAGTGTTTCCCAGGATCAGCCCCAGCATTTT. As protein: CASSVSQDQPQHF.

This clonotype has ten or more counts. The genes are TRBV19 and TRBJ1-5, with D possibly TRBD1 on 5 matching bases. Germline lookup yields CDR1 LNHDA and CDR2 SQIVND (reference sequence). V dropped 4 bases and J dropped 0 bases, with 19 bases sitting between them. CDR3 length: 18 amino acids. The CDR3, as DNA: TGTGCCAGTAGTACTCTCCCCGCGGGACGGTATAGCAATCAGCCCCAGCATTTT. It translates to CASSTLPAGRYSNQPQHF.

Many counts were recorded for this clonotype. V and J are TRBV5-1 and TRBJ2-6; D is unclear. The CDR3 extends over 15 amino acids. Germline CDR1 reads SGHRS; CDR2 reads YFSETQ. Trimming pared 4 bases from V and 1 base from J, leaving 9 bases between. The chain's CDR3 is CASSLELSGANVLTF. The CDR3 DNA reads TGCGCCAGCAGCCTTGAGCTGTCTGGGGCCAACGTCCTGACTTTC.

This chain links TRBV11-1 with TRBJ2-2; the D gene could be TRBD1 or TRBD2 (5 bases each). Trimming left V 4 bases short and J 9 bases short, with 24 bases between. Germline CDR1 is SGHAT and CDR2 is FQDESV (reference sequence). The CDR3 is 17 amino acids. CDR3: CASSSDAGGRQGRELFF. DNA of the CDR3: TGTGCCAGCAGCTCTGACGCTGGGGGTCGTCAAGGCAGGGAGCTGTTTTTT. Together with reference TRBV11-1 and TRBJ2-2, the CDR3 gives the full variable domain: EAEVAQSPRYKITEKSQAVAFWCDPISGHATLYWYRQILGQGPELLVQFQDESVVDDSQLPKDRFSAERLKGVDSTLKIQPAELGDSAMYLCASSSDAGGRQGRELFFGEGSRLTVL.

This clonotype was recorded a few times. The J gene is TRBJ1-2, the V gene TRBV19; no clear D. Germline lookup yields CDR1 LNHDA and CDR2 SQIVND (reference sequence). This CDR3 contains 13 residues. Trimming left V 5 bases short and J 8 bases short, with 15 bases between. CDR3 sequence (DNA): TGTGCCAGTAGTGAAGACGCGGGTTTGGGCTACACCTTC. Amino acid sequence: CASSEDAGLGYTF.

This clonotype was counted between two and nine times. V usage is TRBV3-1 and J usage is TRBJ1-5, with 8 nucleotides matching TRBD1. CDR1 is LGHDT, CDR2 YNNKEL, per germline (reference sequence). V lost 1 base and J lost 5; bases outside the gene matches: 1. CDR3 length equals 14 residues. CDR3 amino acids: CASSQAGGDQPQHF. The CDR3 DNA reads as TGTGCCAGCAGCCAAGCAGGGGGCGATCAGCCCCAGCATTTT.